Included here is one T cell receptor (beta chain) sequence, with context. This sample stems from a study of blood T cell repertoires in COVID-19. Data came from immunoSEQ multiplex PCR; TCRdb stores just in-frame clones and leaves some out. The sample lists 100,000 to 150,000 clones, around three quarters seen once, with about 40% in the top ten. This CDR3 has 15 residues. The germline CDR1 and CDR2 sequences are SEHNR and FQNEAQ (reference sequence). With V trimmed by 5 bases and J by 6 bases, 7 bases remained unmatched. The receptor's source is a man in his forties or fifties with active or convalescent COVID-19. Sequenced sample: peripheral blood. The chain recombines TRBV7-9 with TRBJ1-3; 10 bases line up with TRBD1. The CDR3 protein is CASSPPGQGENTIYF. In nucleotides, the CDR3 is TGTGCCAGCAGCCCCCCCGGACAGGGGGAAAACACCATATATTTT.